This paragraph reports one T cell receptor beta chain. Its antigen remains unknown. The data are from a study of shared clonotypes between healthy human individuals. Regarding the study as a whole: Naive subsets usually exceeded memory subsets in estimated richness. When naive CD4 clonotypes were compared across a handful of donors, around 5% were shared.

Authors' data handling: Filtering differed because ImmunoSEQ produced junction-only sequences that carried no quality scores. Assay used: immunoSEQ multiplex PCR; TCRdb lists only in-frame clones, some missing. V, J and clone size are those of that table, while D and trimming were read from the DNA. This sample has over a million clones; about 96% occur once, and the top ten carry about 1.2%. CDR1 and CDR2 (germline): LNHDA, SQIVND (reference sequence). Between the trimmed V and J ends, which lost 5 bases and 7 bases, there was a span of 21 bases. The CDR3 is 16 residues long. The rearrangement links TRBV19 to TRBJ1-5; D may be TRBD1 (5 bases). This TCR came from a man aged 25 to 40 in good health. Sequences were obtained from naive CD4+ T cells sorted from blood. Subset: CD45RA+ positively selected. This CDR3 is CASSHPGRGLVQPQHF. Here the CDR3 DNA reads TGTGCCAGTAGTCATCCGGGGAGGGGTCTAGTGCAGCCCCAGCATTTT.